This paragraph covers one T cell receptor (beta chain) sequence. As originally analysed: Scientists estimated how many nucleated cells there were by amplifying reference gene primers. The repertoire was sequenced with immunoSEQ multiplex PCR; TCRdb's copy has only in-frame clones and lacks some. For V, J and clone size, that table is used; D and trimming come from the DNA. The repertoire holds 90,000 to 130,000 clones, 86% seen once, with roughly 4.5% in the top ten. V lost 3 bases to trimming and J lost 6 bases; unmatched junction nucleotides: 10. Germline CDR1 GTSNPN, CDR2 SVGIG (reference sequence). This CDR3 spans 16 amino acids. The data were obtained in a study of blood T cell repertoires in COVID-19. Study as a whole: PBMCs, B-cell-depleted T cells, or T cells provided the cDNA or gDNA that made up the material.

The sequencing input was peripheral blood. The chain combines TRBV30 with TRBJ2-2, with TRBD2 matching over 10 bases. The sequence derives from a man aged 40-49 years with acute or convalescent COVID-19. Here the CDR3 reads CAWRGVGLAAPGELFF. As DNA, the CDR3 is TGTGCCTGGAGGGGAGTAGGACTAGCGGCCCCCGGGGAGCTGTTTTTT.